This T cell receptor (beta chain) was sequenced for a study of blood T cell repertoires in COVID-19. This CDR3 is built from 15 residues. The germline V gene has CDR1 SGHRS and CDR2 YFSETQ. J gave up 1 base and V 3 bases, and 5 bases lay outside the gene matches. Method: immunoSEQ multiplex PCR; TCRdb's copy keeps in-frame clones and lacks some. Seen here are about 54,000 clones, roughly 79% observed once, and the top ten hold over 4%. The material sequenced was peripheral blood. The sequence was collected from an older woman with acute or convalescent COVID-19. This chain connects TRBV5-1 to TRBJ1-1; TRBD1 aligns across 8 bases. The CDR3 DNA sequence: TGCGCCAGCAGCTACCAGGGGGCCGAGAACACTGAAGCTTTCTTT. This translates into CASSYQGAENTEAFF.